The 12 T cell receptor beta chains in this list originate from one sample, sequenced in a study of T cell repertoires in cytomegalovirus infection. These TCRs are of unknown antigen specificity. In TCRdb, the reads were re-called with MiXCR into one record per CDR3 protein. The sample gives about 900,000 distinct CDR3 sequences, less than 40% of which show up once; over 12% is in the top ten. The material sequenced was cultured CD8+ T cells from PBMCs, taken from culture after CMV antigen stimulation. These receptors originate from a human donor in good health (CMV status not recorded). Some clones in this sample may be carry-over from other donors' samples.

This clonotype was seen at least ten times. The chain combines TRBV7-8 with TRBJ2-3; TRBD1 agrees at 7 bases. V dropped 6 bases and J dropped 2; count of bases not matched to a gene: 11. In germline, CDR1 is SGHVS, CDR2 FQNEAQ. The CDR3 is 16 amino acids. CDR3 bases: TGTGCCAGCAGTTACGCCCGGACAGGCCTCACAGATACGCAGTATTTT. Residues: CASSYARTGLTDTQYF.

This rearrangement joins TRBV5-5 to TRBJ2-7; 8 bases agree with TRBD1. The junction had 18 bases not matched to a gene; V was cut back by 4 bases and J by 3 bases. Germline assignment: CDR1 SGHKS and CDR2 YYEKEE (reference sequence). This CDR3 contains 18 residues. CDR3 residues: CASSRRTGTFAGHYEQYF. The CDR3 nucleotides are TGTGCCAGCAGCAGACGGACAGGGACCTTCGCAGGGCACTACGAGCAGTACTTC.

The chain links TRBV29-1 to TRBJ2-3, with D uncertain. Trimming left V 0 bases short and J 6 bases short, with 4 bases between. The CDR3 spans 11 residues. Germline V CDR1 and CDR2: SQVTM, ANQGSEA. CDR3 amino acids: CSVEDADTQYF. The CDR3 DNA reads TGCAGCGTTGAAGATGCGGATACGCAGTATTTT.

This sequence joins TRBV7-2 and TRBJ1-2; weak D call: TRBD1 (5 bases). The CDR3 has 12 amino acids. Germline V gene data show CDR1 as SGHTA and CDR2 as FQGNSA. Trimming pared 10 bases from V and 4 bases from J, leaving 13 bases between. In DNA form, the CDR3 reads TGTGCCACCTCGGGGGGGTTCTATGGCTACACCTTC. Amino acids: CATSGGFYGYTF. Full variable domain (rest looked up from reference TRBV7-2 and TRBJ1-2): GAGVSQSPSNKVTEKGKDVELRCDPISGHTALYWYRQSLGQGLEFLIYFQGNSAPDKSGLPSDRFSAERTGGSVSTLTIQRTQQEDSAVYLCATSGGFYGYTFGSGTRLTVV.

A few counts support this clonotype. The V call is TRBV6-2 or TRBV6-3, the J call TRBJ1-5; no reliable D call. CDR1 and CDR2 from the germline V gene are MNHEY and SVGEGT. CDR3 size: 16 residues. Trimming took off 4 bases at V and 4 bases at J, with 17 bases between the two ends. CDR3 region: CASSSLTSNPNQPQHF. For the CDR3, the DNA is TGTGCCAGCAGTTCCTTAACATCTAATCCAAATCAGCCCCAGCATTTT.

This rearrangement joins TRBV2 to TRBJ2-7; the match to TRBD2 covers 10 bases. Germline V gene sequence: CDR1 SNHLY, CDR2 FYNNEI. V was clipped by 6 bases and J by 3 bases; unmatched bases: 2. The CDR3 length is 13 residues. DNA of the CDR3: TGTGCCAGCAGGGCTAGCGGGGGCTACGAGCAGTACGTC. This gives the protein CASRASGGYEQYV.

A few counts support this clonotype. This chain links TRBV27 with TRBJ2-1; 7 bases match TRBD1. CDR1 is MNHEY and CDR2 is SMNVEV in the germline V gene (reference sequence). The CDR3 runs 14 residues. V trimming: 11 bases; J trimming: 0 bases; junction bases outside the gene matches: 7. CDR3 in amino acids: CAASPGGSYNEQFF. The CDR3 DNA reads as TGTGCCGCCAGCCCAGGGGGCTCCTACAATGAGCAGTTCTTC.

The chain employs TRBV3-1 and TRBJ2-5, with TRBD1 identical over 8 bases. Germline CDR1 LGHDT, CDR2 YNNKEL (reference sequence). V lost 0 bases to trimming and J lost 0 bases; unmatched junction nucleotides: 6. The CDR3 loop spans 17 amino acids. The CDR3 DNA is TGTGCCAGCAGCCAAGATCGGGCAGGGGGCTACCAAGAGACCCAGTACTTC. It codes for CASSQDRAGGYQETQYF.

The gene calls are TRBV6-2 or TRBV6-3 and TRBJ2-1, with a weak D call TRBD2 (5 bases). Between the trimmed V and J ends, which lost 0 bases and 0 bases, there was a span of 12 bases. The CDR3 covers 17 residues. Germline-derived CDR1 and CDR2 are MNHEY and SVGEGT. The DNA of the CDR3 is TGTGCCAGCAGTTACTCGAAAACTAGTGGCTCCTACAATGAGCAGTTCTTC. Its translation: CASSYSKTSGSYNEQFF.

This clonotype has just a few counts. CDR3 sequence (DNA): TGTGCCAGCAGGGAACGGGACAGCCAGAAATTCAATGAGCAGTTCTTC. Translated: CASRERDSQKFNEQFF. The chain is built from TRBV6-6 and TRBJ2-1; 7 positions agree with TRBD1. The length of the CDR3 is 16 residues. Germline-derived CDR1 and CDR2 are MNHNY and SVGAGI (reference sequence). With V trimmed by 6 bases and J by 6 bases, 14 bases remained unmatched.

The chain carries TRBV12-3 or TRBV12-4 and TRBJ1-1, with no clear D. The CDR3 has 15 residues. The germline V and J ends were trimmed by 3 bases and 1 base, with 12 bases remaining between them. The CDR3 DNA reads TGTGCCAGCAGTTTTGGCCGTGGCAAGAACACTGAAGCTTTCTTT. It yields the protein CASSFGRGKNTEAFF.

This clonotype was detected only a few times. This chain joins TRBV7-2 and TRBJ1-5; 8 nucleotides align to TRBD1. Germline lookup yields CDR1 SGHTA and CDR2 FQGNSA. The CDR3 has 18 amino acids. The V and J ends lost 1 base and 0 bases, in that order; junction bases with no gene match: 8. The CDR3 DNA sequence: TGTGCCAGCAGCTTAGTACCAGGGGGCCCTTATAGCAATCAGCCCCAGCATTTT. Translated: CASSLVPGGPYSNQPQHF.